A single sample gave rise to the 18 T cell receptor beta chains below, sequenced in a study of tumor-infiltrating lymphocytes in primary liver carcinoma. A constant-region primer primed TCR beta cDNA synthesis from about 0.55 ug of total RNA. Libraries of TCR beta came from three nested multiplex PCR rounds with slightly modified ARM-PCR. Running around 10 cycles apiece, the first two PCR rounds relied on TRBV1-TRBV30 forward primers together with a C-beta reverse primer. From the multiplex PCR reads, TCRdb called clonotypes with MiXCR, one entry per CDR3 protein. The repertoire holds some 320,000 distinct CDR3 sequences, about 62% seen once, with approximately 9% in the top ten. Unsorted whole blood supplied the RNA, and germline DNA was extracted too. The sequenced sample was peripheral blood. The receptors stem from a man aged 40-49 years with primary liver carcinoma and hepatitis B virus infection.

Turning to this clonotype: Sequence at one end of the junction differs from germline and may be a read error. The rearrangement uses TRBV11-1 and TRBJ1-1; no firm D call. Germline V lookup: CDR1 SGHAT, CDR2 FQDESV (reference sequence). CDR3 length: 13 residues. In nucleotides, the CDR3 is TGTGCCAGCAGCTCTCAGTTGAACACTGAAACTTTTTTT. Translation gives CASSSQLNTETFF.

This clonotype has more than one count but fewer than ten. The V gene is TRBV7-9, the J gene TRBJ2-7, with 12 positions matching TRBD2. Germline lookup yields CDR1 SEHNR and CDR2 FQNEAQ (reference sequence). Trimming took 8 bases from V and 2 from J; bases not matched to a gene: 10. The CDR3 consists of 16 residues. The CDR3 spells CASATLAGGGTYEQYF. In DNA form, the CDR3 reads TGTGCCAGCGCAACCCTAGCGGGAGGGGGAACCTACGAGCAGTACTTC.

This clonotype showed up just once. Possible read error: a much larger clone is one base away. V usage is TRBV6-1 and J usage is TRBJ2-1; D remains unclear. The CDR3 extends over 13 amino acids. The germline V gene encodes CDR1 MNHNS and CDR2 SASEGT. V shed 0 bases and J shed 15 bases, with 15 bases lying between them. CDR3 sequence reads: CASSEARKSVPFF. The CDR3 nucleotides are TGTGCCAGCAGTGAAGCGCGGAAGAGCGTTCCGTTCTTC.

Regarding this clonotype: This may be a read error, as it is one base from a much larger clone. The chain carries TRBV6-2 or TRBV6-3 and TRBJ1-6; D remains unclear. This CDR3 region has 12 residues. Germline-derived CDR1 and CDR2 are MNHEY and SVGEGT. The germline V and J ends were trimmed by 2 bases and 12 bases, with 8 bases remaining between them. CDR3: CASSYTRLPLHF. In DNA form, the CDR3 reads TGTGCCAGCAGTTACACAAGGTTACCCCTCCACTTT.

With respect to this clonotype: Relative to the germline gene, one junction end is altered; a read error may explain this. The chain recombines TRBV11-1 with TRBJ2-4; D is possibly TRBD1 or TRBD2 (5 bases each). Per the germline V gene, CDR1 is SGHAT and CDR2 is FQDESV (reference sequence). CDR3 length equals 16 residues. In nucleotides, the CDR3 is TGTGTCAGCAGCTTAAGAATGGGACCAGTCAAAAACATTCAGTACTTC. It specifies CVSSLRMGPVKNIQYF.

With regard to this clonotype: At one of its ends the junction is not consistent with the germline gene, which may arise from a read error. The V gene is TRBV6-6, the J gene TRBJ1-5; TRBD1 might be the D (5 bases). This CDR3 comprises 18 residues. Germline CDR1 and CDR2: MNHNY and SVGAGI (reference sequence). CDR3: CVSSYGPLRGGSNQPQHF. CDR3 coding DNA: TGTGTCAGCAGTTATGGGCCTCTACGGGGGGGAAGCAATCAGCCCCAGCATTTT.

Points on this clonotype: A read error may produce the germline difference seen at one junction end. This chain joins TRBV4-3 and TRBJ2-6; TRBD2 agrees at 9 bases. The germline gives CDR1 LGHNA, CDR2 YSLEER. The CDR3 is made up of 18 amino acids. DNA for the CDR3: TGCGCAAGCAGCCAAGAAAGCGGGAGGTCTTCCGGGGCCAACGTCCTGGCTTTC. It is translated as CASSQESGRSSGANVLAF.

As to this clonotype: This may be a read error: a much more frequent sequence differs by one nucleotide. This chain's CDR3 is CASSQGSGTYNEQSF. The CDR3 DNA is TGTGCCAGCAGCCAGGGGTCGGGAACCTACAATGAGCAGTCCTTC. The chain recombines TRBV6-6 with TRBJ2-1; possible D gene TRBD1, 6 bases. Germline lookup yields CDR1 MNHNY and CDR2 SVGAGI (reference sequence). The CDR3 is 15 amino acids.

The chain combines TRBV28 with TRBJ1-2; TRBD1 agrees at 7 bases. The CDR3 is 12 amino acids. The V gene's germline CDR1 is MDHEN and CDR2 SYDVKM. V lost 9 bases to trimming and J lost 3 bases; unmatched junction nucleotides: 4. CDR3 sequence: CASNTGDYGYTF. As DNA, the CDR3 is TGTGCCAGTAATACAGGGGACTATGGCTACACCTTC.

A note on this clonotype: One junction end disagrees with the germline gene, perhaps due to a read error. The chain employs TRBV6-1 and TRBJ1-2, with D tentatively TRBD1 (5 bases). Per germline, CDR1 MNHNS and CDR2 SASEGT. The length of the CDR3 is 15 residues. Here the CDR3 reads CVSSQARGRYYGYTF. The CDR3 DNA reads TGTGTCAGCTCTCAGGCTCGGGGACGCTACTATGGCTACACCTTC.

The chain couples TRBV28 to TRBJ1-1, with 8 bases that match TRBD1. J lost 4 bases, V lost 1 base, and 2 bases had no gene match. CDR3 length: 14 residues. CDR1 is MDHEN and CDR2 is SYDVKM in the germline V gene. The CDR3 sequence is CASSLSTGGTEAFF. The CDR3 nucleotides are TGTGCCAGCAGTTTATCTACAGGGGGCACTGAAGCTTTCTTT.

CDR3 amino acids: CASSLERPGTQYF. CDR3 bases: TGCGCCAGCAGCTTGGAAAGGCCAGGGACCCAGTACTTC. V is TRBV5-1 and J is TRBJ2-5, with D unclear. Germline-derived CDR1 and CDR2 are SGHRS and YFSETQ. CDR3 length: 13 amino acids. Trimming left V 0 bases short and J 7 bases short, with 10 bases between.

As regards this clonotype: A read error is possible here, since a much larger clone lies one base away. The chain recombines TRBV12-3 or TRBV12-4 with TRBJ2-7, with D perhaps being TRBD1 or TRBD2 (5 bases each). The CDR3 spans 13 residues. Trimming removed 10 bases from V and 12 bases from J, with 25 bases in between. The CDR3 region is CATKGQGERPLYF. CDR3 DNA sequence: TGTGCCACCAAGGGGCAGGGAGAACGTCCTTTGTACTTC.

A note on this clonotype: An end of the junction differs from the germline gene, which may be a read error. The chain combines TRBV7-8 with TRBJ2-7, with unresolved D. This CDR3 is 13 amino acids long. Per germline, CDR1 SGHVS and CDR2 FQNEAQ. CDR3 sequence: CASSLRFSYEQYF. The CDR3 nucleotides are TGTGCTAGCAGCCTGCGGTTCTCCTACGAGCAGTACTTC.

A word on this clonotype: Germline and junction disagree at one end, which may indicate a read error. The chain has TRBV11-1 and TRBJ2-6; D unclear. CDR1 is SGHAT, CDR2 FQDESV, per germline (reference sequence). This CDR3 comprises 14 residues. The CDR3 DNA is TGTGTCAGCCAGGAGTTCTCTAGGGCCAACGTCCTGACTTTC. Protein sequence: CVSQEFSRANVLTF.

As concerns this clonotype: A read error may produce the germline difference seen at one junction end. The chain is built from TRBV28 and TRBJ2-7, with D unclear. The germline CDR1 and CDR2 sequences are MDHEN and SYDVKM. CDR3 length: 11 residues. This CDR3 is CTSSTHYEQYF. CDR3 DNA: TGTACCAGCAGCACCCACTACGAGCAGTACTTC.

About this clonotype: Mismatch with germline at one junction end may stem from a read error. The DNA for the CDR3 is TGTGCCAGCAGCTTACCCTACGCTTACAATGAGCAGTCCTTC. Translated: CASSLPYAYNEQSF. The V gene is TRBV11-3, the J gene TRBJ2-1; D unresolved. The germline CDR1 and CDR2 sequences are SGHNT and YENEEA. The CDR3 totals 14 residues.

In regard to this clonotype: The conserved closing phenylalanine or tryptophan is absent in this CDR3, likely reflecting a read error. The chain combines TRBV4-2 with TRBJ2-3; the D gene is possibly TRBD2 (5 bases). Trimming pared 3 bases from V and 5 bases from J, leaving 15 bases between. The CDR3 sequence is 15 residues long. The germline V gene has CDR1 LGHNA and CDR2 YNFKEQ. CDR3 nucleotides: TGTGCCAGCAGCCATGGAGGTGAACACAGAGATACGCAGTATTAT. Translated, it gives CASSHGGEHRDTQYY.